These 14 T cell receptor beta chains originate from one sample sequenced in a study of early T cells in non-severe SARS-CoV-2 infection (dated by TCRdb to the early 2020s). The library was produced with 5' RACE. Sequencing used a NextSeq 500. The raw public reads went through TCRdb reprocessing: fastp at Q25, MiXCR clone calling, in-frame beta chains kept. Every entry covers one CDR3 protein and lists the most common genes and DNA from its rows. In all, the sample holds roughly 51,000 distinct CDR3 sequences, and more than 6.5% of those were seen once. 5.8% of the sample lies in the top ten. The specimen was whole blood. These receptors came from an adult who was a healthcare worker with PCR-confirmed SARS-CoV-2 infection or an uninfected control (not recorded which).

The V call is TRBV28, the J call TRBJ1-2; a possible D gene is TRBD1 (5 bases). The CDR3 has 16 amino acids. Germline CDR1 is MDHEN and CDR2 is SYDVKM. V lost 5 bases and J 5 bases, leaving 21 bases between the germline ends. CDR3 DNA sequence: TGTGCCAGCAGTCAATTCGGGGCTCAAAGTGGGTATGGCTACACCTTC. It encodes CASSQFGAQSGYGYTF.

The V call is TRBV3-1, the J call TRBJ1-1; 7 nucleotides line up with TRBD1. CDR1 is LGHDT and CDR2 is YNNKEL in the germline V gene (reference sequence). The CDR3 has 14 amino acids. Trimming took 3 bases from V and 3 from J; bases not matched to a gene: 4. The CDR3 DNA sequence: TGTGCCAGCAGCCACTCTACAGGGGACACTGAAGCTTTCTTT. Translating gives CASSHSTGDTEAFF.

This clonotype was counted a few times. This chain links TRBV7-2 with TRBJ1-3, with D tentatively TRBD1 (5 bases). Between the trimmed V and J ends, which lost 6 bases and 4 bases, there was a span of 13 bases. The CDR3 has 14 amino acids. In germline, CDR1 is SGHTA, CDR2 FQGNSA. Written as DNA, the CDR3 is TGTGCCAGCAGACAAGGGGTGTTGGGAAACACCATATATTTT. This encodes CASRQGVLGNTIYF.

This clonotype was recorded at least ten times. The chain carries TRBV27 and TRBJ2-1; D remains unclear. CDR1 is MNHEY, CDR2 SMNVEV, per germline (reference sequence). Between the trimmed V and J ends, which lost 4 bases and 4 bases, there was a span of 8 bases. The CDR3 consists of 13 residues. In nucleotides, the CDR3 is TGTGCCAGCAGTTCATCCGTGTACAATGAGCAGTTCTTC. Its protein product is CASSSSVYNEQFF.

V is TRBV5-8 and J is TRBJ1-4, with D maybe TRBD1 (5 bases). V was shortened by 2 bases and J by 5 bases, with 10 bases between the two germline ends. There are 14 residues in the CDR3. The germline CDR1 and CDR2 sequences are SGHTS and YDEGEE. This CDR3 reads CASSLPGLNEKLFF. The CDR3 nucleotides are TGTGCCAGCAGCTTACCGGGGCTCAATGAAAAACTGTTTTTT.

The chain is built from TRBV7-8 and TRBJ2-3; TRBD1 matches at 7 bases. Per germline, CDR1 SGHVS and CDR2 FQNEAQ. This CDR3 spans 13 amino acids. In nucleotides, the CDR3 is TGTGCAGGGGGCGTGGCCGGGACAGATACGCAGTATTTT. Encoded protein: CAGGVAGTDTQYF.

This clonotype occurred a few times. This chain joins TRBV5-1 and TRBJ2-7, with TRBD1 matching over 9 bases. The ends lost 4 bases at V and 2 bases at J; junction bases unmatched: 7. Germline lookup yields CDR1 SGHRS and CDR2 YFSETQ. This CDR3 is 15 amino acids long. Here the CDR3 DNA reads TGCGCCAGCAGCATATCAGGGACAGGGCCCTACGAGCAGTACTTC. As protein: CASSISGTGPYEQYF. Filled out from reference TRBV5-1 and TRBJ2-7, the complete variable domain reads KAGVTQTPRYLIKTRGQQVTLSCSPISGHRSVSWYQQTPGQGLQFLFEYFSETQRNKGNFPGRFSGRQFSNSRSEMNVSTLELGDSALYLCASSISGTGPYEQYFGPGTRLTVT.

The chain has TRBV20-1 and TRBJ2-7, with 7 nucleotides matching TRBD2. V dropped 5 bases and J dropped 3; count of bases not matched to a gene: 7. The length of the CDR3 is 13 residues. The germline gives CDR1 DFQATT, CDR2 SNEGSKA (reference sequence). CDR3 DNA: TGCAGTGCTCCCCCGGGGGACTACTACGAGCAGTACTTC. Its translation: CSAPPGDYYEQYF.

The sample holds many counts of this clonotype. CDR3 loop: CASGETGTNSPLHF. CDR3 DNA: TGTGCCAGCGGGGAGACAGGGACAAATTCACCCCTCCACTTT. The chain joins TRBV3-1 to TRBJ1-6, with TRBD1 matching over 7 bases. The CDR3 spans 14 residues. V lost 8 bases, J lost 7 bases, and 8 bases stayed unmatched. Germline CDR1 LGHDT, CDR2 YNNKEL (reference sequence).

This clonotype occurred a few times. The chain joins TRBV20-1 to TRBJ2-7; 7 nucleotides match TRBD1. V lost 6 bases, J lost 2 bases, and 10 bases stayed unmatched. The germline V gene has CDR1 DFQATT and CDR2 SNEGSKA (reference sequence). CDR3 length: 14 amino acids. The CDR3 loop is CSAIGTALTYEQYF. DNA of the CDR3: TGCAGTGCGATCGGGACAGCACTTACCTACGAGCAGTACTTC.

The chain joins TRBV18 to TRBJ2-1; 8 bases align to TRBD2. The CDR3 runs to 16 residues. The trim removed 6 bases at V and 9 bases at J, leaving 16 bases unmatched. CDR1 and CDR2 (germline): KGHSH, LQKENI. The CDR3 here is CASSLGTSNQKGEQFF. The CDR3 coding sequence is TGTGCCAGCTCCCTCGGGACTAGTAACCAGAAGGGTGAGCAGTTCTTC.

This clonotype appeared a few times. This chain connects TRBV11-2 to TRBJ1-5; no clear D. The V gene's germline CDR1 is SGHAT and CDR2 FQNNGV. Trimming took off 3 bases at V and 5 bases at J, with 8 bases between the two ends. There are 13 residues in the CDR3. The CDR3 spells CASSFGADQPQHF. CDR3 DNA: TGTGCCAGCAGCTTTGGTGCAGATCAGCCCCAGCATTTT.

This clonotype was detected a few times. The chain is built from TRBV11-2 and TRBJ1-5; D remains unclear. The ends were cut back, 5 bases at V and 0 bases at J, with 11 bases in the middle. This CDR3 has 15 residues. Looked up from germline, CDR1 is SGHAT and CDR2 is FQNNGV. CDR3 in DNA: TGTGCCAGCAGCCAGGACGGTAATAGCAATCAGCCCCAGCATTTT. It is translated as CASSQDGNSNQPQHF.

The V gene is TRBV27, the J gene TRBJ1-6; 8 nucleotides agree with TRBD1. Germline V gene data show CDR1 as MNHEY and CDR2 as SMNVEV (reference sequence). V shed 6 bases, J shed 11 bases, and the junction held 9 bases outside the gene matches. This CDR3 is built from 14 residues. The CDR3 sequence: CASSPGTGGPPLHF. CDR3 sequence (DNA): TGTGCCAGCAGCCCAGGGACAGGCGGGCCACCCCTCCACTTT.